Below, 5 T cell receptor beta chains from the same sample are listed, as sequenced in a study of blood T cell repertoires in COVID-19. Repertoires were generated with immunoSEQ multiplex PCR, while TCRdb's copy carries only in-frame clones and drops some. The data contain approximately 69,000 clones, approximately 75% of them singletons. Sequencing was carried out using peripheral blood. The receptors originated from a human donor in a cohort sampled during active COVID-19.

This clone turned up a few times. The chain combines TRBV10-1 with TRBJ1-5; weak D call: TRBD1 (5 bases). Trimming cost V 3 bases and J 4 bases, with 10 bases left between them. This CDR3 has 14 amino acids. The germline V gene has CDR1 WNHNN and CDR2 SYGVQD (reference sequence). CDR3 loop: CASSESGLNQPQHF. The DNA of the CDR3 is TGCGCCAGCAGTGAATCAGGGTTGAATCAGCCCCAGCATTTT.

A word on this clone: Other DNA sequences within the sample encode an identical CDR3. The J gene is TRBJ2-7, the V gene TRBV5-4; TRBD1 might be the D (5 bases). With 0 bases removed from V and 1 base from J, the gap between germline ends came to 11 bases. The CDR3 loop spans 15 amino acids. Germline V gene sequence: CDR1 SGHNT, CDR2 YYREEE (reference sequence). Here the CDR3 DNA reads TGTGCCAGCAGCTTGGGGACACTGTCTTCCTACGAGCAGTACTTC. As protein: CASSLGTLSSYEQYF. The entire variable domain, with the rest obtained from reference TRBV5-4 and TRBJ2-7, is as follows: ETGVTQSPTHLIKTRGQQVTLRCSSQSGHNTVSWYQQALGQGPQFIFQYYREEENGRGNFPPRFSGLQFPNYSSELNVNALELDDSALYLCASSLGTLSSYEQYFGPGTRLTVT.

The chain joins TRBV15 to TRBJ2-5; the match to TRBD2 covers 9 bases. This CDR3 is 16 amino acids long. The V segment lost 1 base and the J segment 2 bases; nucleotides outside the gene matches: 5. Germline-derived CDR1 and CDR2 are LNHNV and YYDKDF (reference sequence). The CDR3 sequence: CATSRGRTSVQETQYF. The CDR3 nucleotides are TGTGCCACCAGCAGAGGCCGGACTAGCGTACAAGAGACCCAGTACTTC.

The chain recombines TRBV12-3 or TRBV12-4 with TRBJ2-3; D not certain. This CDR3 has 13 amino acids. The V end lost 3 bases, the J end lost 7 bases, and 11 bases lay between the germline ends. The CDR3 here is CASSLGSPNTQYF. The CDR3 DNA follows: TGTGCCAGCAGTTTGGGCAGTCCTAATACGCAGTATTTT.

The chain couples TRBV10-3 to TRBJ2-3; 8 nucleotides align to TRBD2. The CDR3 covers 15 residues. Germline loops: CDR1 ENHRY, CDR2 SYGVKD. Unmatched junction bases numbered 6, after V lost 4 bases and J lost 3 bases. This CDR3 reads CAISVGTSGTDTQYF. The CDR3 DNA follows: TGTGCCATCAGTGTGGGGACTAGTGGTACAGATACGCAGTATTTT.